These T cell receptor beta chains were read from a single sample in a study of blood T cells in healthy people across ages. MiXCR, applied by TCRdb to the 5' RACE reads, yields one record per CDR3 protein. This sample has about 580,000 distinct CDR3 sequences, with 40% to 55% found just once. Sample: blood. All receptors derive from a man older than 75 in good health. The CDR3 runs from the conserved cysteine through the conserved F or W. Each record gives: V gene, D gene, CDR3 length, J gene, clone size, CDR3 DNA, CDR3 protein. D genes are given only for firm matches. Size values are once, few and many counts, or a class for expanded clones, and some rows have none.

TRBV7-9	NA	16	TRBJ1-6	NA	TGTGCCAGCAGCCTGCTCCGGGCCGCCAGAAATTCACCCCCCCACTTT	CASSLLRAARNSPPHF
TRBV29-1	NA	13	TRBJ2-6	NA	TGCAGCGGCCAACTAGCTGGGGCCAACGTCCTGACTTTC	CSGQLAGANVLTF
TRBV29-1	NA	12	TRBJ2-7	NA	TGCAGCGTTGGGACAGTGGACTACGAGCAGTACTTC	CSVGTVDYEQYF
TRBV20-1	NA	15	TRBJ2-7	NA	TGCAGTGCTAAGAGGGCTAGCTCATACTCCTACGAGCAGTACTTC	CSAKRASSYSYEQYF
TRBV12-3/TRBV12-4	NA	14	TRBJ2-7	NA	TGTGCCAGCAGCCCCTCGTCCAGCTCATACGAGCAGTACTTC	CASSPSSSSYEQYF
TRBV7-2	TRBD1	16	TRBJ1-6	NA	TGTGCCAGCAGCTTGGCGACAGGGGGTAAGGGATCACCCCTCCACTTT	CASSLATGGKGSPLHF
TRBV20-1	NA	13	TRBJ2-5	few	TGCAGTGCTAGGAAAGGAAGTCCCGAGACCCAGTACTTC	CSARKGSPETQYF
TRBV28	NA	17	TRBJ2-3	NA	TGTGCCAGCAGTTTATTTCGAGCGGTCCTTAGCACAGATACGCAGTATTTT	CASSLFRAVLSTDTQYF
TRBV7-3	NA	16	TRBJ2-3	few	TGTGCCAGCAGCTTATCTGGGGTCGGGGGCATGGATACGCAGTATTTT	CASSLSGVGGMDTQYF
TRBV6-6	TRBD1	17	TRBJ2-5	few	TGTGCCAGCTACCAGGGGGCAAGGGGTTTACGTGTGAATGAGCAGTACTTC	CASYQGARGLRVNEQYF
TRBV4-1	NA	13	TRBJ2-7	NA	TGCGCCAGCAGCCAGGGTACTAGCTACGAGCAGTACTTC	CASSQGTSYEQYF
TRBV10-3	NA	12	TRBJ2-4	NA	TGTGCCATCGGGGAACGGGGGAACATTCAGTACTTC	CAIGERGNIQYF
TRBV13	NA	16	TRBJ1-6	NA	TGTGCCAGCAGCTTAGGACAGCCACACTATAATTCACCCCTCCACTTT	CASSLGQPHYNSPLHF
TRBV6-5	NA	14	TRBJ2-3	few	TGTGCCAGCAGTGGGGGCAGGGAGGCAGATACGCAGTATTTT	CASSGGREADTQYF
TRBV2	NA	11	TRBJ2-7	NA	TGTGCCAGCAGACAGCACCACGAGCAGTACTTC	CASRQHHEQYF
TRBV5-1	NA	11	TRBJ2-3	NA	TGCGCCAGCAGCTCCCTGGATACGCAGTATTTT	CASSSLDTQYF
TRBV9	NA	14	TRBJ1-5	NA	TGTGCCAGCAGCGTGGGAGGGTCTGGTCAGCCCCAGCATTTT	CASSVGGSGQPQHF
TRBV7-9	NA	15	TRBJ2-3	few	TGTGCCAGCAGCCCCCTGAGCGGAAGCACAGATACGCAGTATTTT	CASSPLSGSTDTQYF
TRBV21-1	NA	16	TRBJ1-1	NA	TGTGCCAGCAGTCGCCCGAACCCCCCTGGGGTTGGCATAGCTTTCTTT	CASSRPNPPGVGIAFF
TRBV7-2	TRBD2	15	TRBJ2-5	NA	TGTGCCAGCAGCTTATGGCCGGGGGGGCTGAATGAGCAGTACTTC	CASSLWPGGLNEQYF
TRBV7-2	NA	11	TRBJ2-1	NA	TGTGCCAGCAGCGCAGGCAATGAGCAGTTCTTC	CASSAGNEQFF
TRBV25-1	NA	11	TRBJ1-1	NA	TGTGCCAGCAGTGAAGGGGAGGTAGCTTTCTTT	CASSEGEVAFF
TRBV6-5	NA	15	TRBJ2-3	NA	TGTGCCAGCAGTTATCCCAGGGACGGCACAGATACGCAGTATTTT	CASSYPRDGTDTQYF
TRBV7-9	NA	13	TRBJ2-5	NA	TGTGCCAGCACCCTAGCAGGTCGAGAGACCCAGTACTTC	CASTLAGRETQYF
TRBV20-1	NA	13	TRBJ2-5	few	TGCAGTGCTAGGATGGACGGACAAGAGACCCAGTACTTC	CSARMDGQETQYF
TRBV6-6	NA	16	TRBJ1-4	many	TGTGCCAGCAGTTATCGGGGTGTGGGAACTAATGAAAAACTGTTTTTT	CASSYRGVGTNEKLFF
TRBV7-2	TRBD1	14	TRBJ2-7	NA	TGTGCCAGCAGCTTATTAGGGACAGGGGATGAGCAGTACTTC	CASSLLGTGDEQYF
TRBV11-2	NA	14	TRBJ2-7	few	TGTGCCAGCAGCATGGGACGGCCGATCTACGAGCAGTACTTC	CASSMGRPIYEQYF
TRBV28	TRBD1	14	TRBJ1-1	NA	TGTGCCAGCATACGTAGACAGGGGAACACTGAAGCTTTCTTT	CASIRRQGNTEAFF
TRBV12-3/TRBV12-4	NA	14	TRBJ1-2	NA	TGTGCCAGCAGTCTGGGACCACGTAACTATGGCTACACCTTC	CASSLGPRNYGYTF
TRBV7-2	TRBD1	14	TRBJ2-1	few	TGTGCCAGCAGCCGAGGACAGGGAAAAAATGAGCAGTTCTTC	CASSRGQGKNEQFF
TRBV10-3	TRBD2	15	TRBJ2-1	few	TGTGCCATCAGTGGTACGGGGGGGAGATCGGGTGAGCAGTTCTTC	CAISGTGGRSGEQFF
TRBV4-2	TRBD2	15	TRBJ2-3	NA	TGTGCCAGCAGCCAGGGACTAGCAGTCGCAGATACGCAGTATTTT	CASSQGLAVADTQYF
TRBV5-5	TRBD1	14	TRBJ2-5	NA	TGTGCCAGCAGCTTGGCCTTGACAGGGCGTGAGCAGTACTTC	CASSLALTGREQYF
TRBV7-2	NA	14	TRBJ2-7	NA	TGTGCCGGCAGCCGGATAGGCAGGGTCCACGAGCAGTACTTC	CAGSRIGRVHEQYF